The clone carrying this T cell receptor beta chain was picked up one time. Antigen specificity is unknown. The study pulled out CD4+ and CD8+ cells with positive magnetic bead selection and then checked their purity by flow cytometry. From germline, CDR1 is SGHRS and CDR2 YFSETQ. The length of the CDR3 is 14 residues. Trimming removed 1 base from V and 4 bases from J; junction bases left unmatched: 2. This sample was taken from a study of somatic mutations in cytotoxic T cells in rheumatoid arthritis. General study points: In about an eighth of the roughly 60 patients, the largest CD8+ clone exceeded 20% of CD8+ cells.

Clones were read by immunoSEQ multiplex PCR, and TCRdb kept only the in-frame ones, dropping some. The table records 9,000 to 13,000 clones, around four fifths of them present only once. The receptor's source is an adult with rheumatoid arthritis. This chain connects TRBV5-1 to TRBJ2-7; 10 bases align to TRBD1. Sequencing used CD8+ T cells sorted from blood. CDR3 loop: CASSLMGQGYEQYF. CDR3 in DNA: TGCGCCAGCAGCTTGATGGGACAGGGGTACGAGCAGTACTTC.